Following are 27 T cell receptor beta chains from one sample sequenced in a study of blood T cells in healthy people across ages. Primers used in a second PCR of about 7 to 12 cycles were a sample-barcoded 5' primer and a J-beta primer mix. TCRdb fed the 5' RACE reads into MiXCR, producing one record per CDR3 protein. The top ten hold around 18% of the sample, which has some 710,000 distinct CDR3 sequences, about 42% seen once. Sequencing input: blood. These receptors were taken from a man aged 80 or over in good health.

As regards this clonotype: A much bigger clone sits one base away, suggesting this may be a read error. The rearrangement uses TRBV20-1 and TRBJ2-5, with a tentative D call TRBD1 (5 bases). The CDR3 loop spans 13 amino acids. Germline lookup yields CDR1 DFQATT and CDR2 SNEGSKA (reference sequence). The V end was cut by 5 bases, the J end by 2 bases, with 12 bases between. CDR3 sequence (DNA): TGCAGTGCTGACTGGGCAGGGCAAGAGACCCAGTACTTC. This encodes CSADWAGQETQYF.

In nucleotides, the CDR3 is TGCGCCAGCAGCCAAGCAACAGGGGTCCTAGCGGTTCGCACAGATACGCAGTATTTT. It translates to CASSQATGVLAVRTDTQYF. V usage is TRBV4-1 and J usage is TRBJ2-3, with D perhaps given as TRBD1 or TRBD2 (7 bases each). Germline V gene sequence: CDR1 MGHRA, CDR2 YSYEKL. Trimming shortened V by 1 base and J by 1 base, and 21 bases separated the two germline ends. There are 19 residues in the CDR3.

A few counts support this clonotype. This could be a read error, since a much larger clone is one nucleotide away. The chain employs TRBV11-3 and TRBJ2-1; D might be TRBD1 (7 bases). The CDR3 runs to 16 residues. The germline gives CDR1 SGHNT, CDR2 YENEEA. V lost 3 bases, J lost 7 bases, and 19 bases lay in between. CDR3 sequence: CASSFQMAAGGNEQFF. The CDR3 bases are TGTGCCAGCAGCTTCCAAATGGCCGCAGGGGGGAATGAGCAGTTCTTC.

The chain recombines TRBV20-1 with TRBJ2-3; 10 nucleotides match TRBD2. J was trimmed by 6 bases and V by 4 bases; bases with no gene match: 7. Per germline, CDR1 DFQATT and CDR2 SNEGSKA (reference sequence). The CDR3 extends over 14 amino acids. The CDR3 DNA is TGCAGTGCTATAATAGCGGGGGGCGGTGATACGCAGTATTTT. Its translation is CSAIIAGGGDTQYF.

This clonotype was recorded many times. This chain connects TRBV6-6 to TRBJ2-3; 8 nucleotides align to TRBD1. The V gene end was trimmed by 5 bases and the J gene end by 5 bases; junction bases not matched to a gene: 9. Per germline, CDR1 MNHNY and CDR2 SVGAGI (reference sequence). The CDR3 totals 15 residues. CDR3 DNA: TGTGCCAGCAGTCCCGCTCCAGGGGGCGTAGATACGCAGTATTTT. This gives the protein CASSPAPGGVDTQYF.

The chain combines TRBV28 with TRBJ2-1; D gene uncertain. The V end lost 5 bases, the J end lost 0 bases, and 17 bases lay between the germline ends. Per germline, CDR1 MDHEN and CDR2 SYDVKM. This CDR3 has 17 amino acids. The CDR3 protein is CASSPTTRPASYNEQFF. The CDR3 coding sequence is TGTGCCAGCAGTCCCACGACCCGGCCAGCCTCCTACAATGAGCAGTTCTTC.

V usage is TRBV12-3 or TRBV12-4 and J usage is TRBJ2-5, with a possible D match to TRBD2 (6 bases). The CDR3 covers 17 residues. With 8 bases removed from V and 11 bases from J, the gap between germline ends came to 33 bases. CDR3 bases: TGTGCCAGCGGTACAGATGAGAAGCGGGTCGGGAGAAATGAGCAGTACTTC. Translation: CASGTDEKRVGRNEQYF.

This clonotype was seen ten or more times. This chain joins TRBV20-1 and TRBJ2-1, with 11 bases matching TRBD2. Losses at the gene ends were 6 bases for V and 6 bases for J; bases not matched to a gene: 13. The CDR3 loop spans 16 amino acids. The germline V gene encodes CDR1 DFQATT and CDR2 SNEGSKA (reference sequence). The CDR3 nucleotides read TGCAGTGCACACGAAGTATATAGCGGGAGGGGCAATGAGCAGTTCTTC. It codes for CSAHEVYSGRGNEQFF.

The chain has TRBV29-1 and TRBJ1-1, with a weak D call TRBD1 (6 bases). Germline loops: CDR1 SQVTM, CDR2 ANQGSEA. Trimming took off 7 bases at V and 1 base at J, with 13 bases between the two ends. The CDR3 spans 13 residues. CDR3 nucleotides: TGCAGCGCCAAGACAGGCTGGAACACTGAAGCTTTCTTT. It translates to CSAKTGWNTEAFF.

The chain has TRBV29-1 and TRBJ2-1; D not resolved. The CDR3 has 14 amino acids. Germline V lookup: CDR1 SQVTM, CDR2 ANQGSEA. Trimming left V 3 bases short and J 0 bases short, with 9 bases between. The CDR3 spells CSVDRTNSYNEQFF. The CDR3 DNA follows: TGCAGCGTTGACAGGACGAACTCCTACAATGAGCAGTTCTTC.

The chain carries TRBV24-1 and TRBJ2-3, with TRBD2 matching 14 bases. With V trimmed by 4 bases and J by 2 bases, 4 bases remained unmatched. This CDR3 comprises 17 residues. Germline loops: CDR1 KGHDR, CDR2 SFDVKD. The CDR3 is CATSERGLAGVTDTQYF. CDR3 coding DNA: TGTGCCACCAGTGAGCGGGGACTAGCGGGAGTCACAGATACGCAGTATTTT.

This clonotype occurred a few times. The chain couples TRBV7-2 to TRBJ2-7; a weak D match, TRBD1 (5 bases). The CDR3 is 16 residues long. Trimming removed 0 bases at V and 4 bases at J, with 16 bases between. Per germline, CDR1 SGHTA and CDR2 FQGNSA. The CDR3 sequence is CASSLATAGPAYEQYF. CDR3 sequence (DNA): TGTGCCAGCAGCTTAGCGACGGCAGGGCCAGCTTACGAGCAGTACTTC. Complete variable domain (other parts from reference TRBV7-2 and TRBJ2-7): GAGVSQSPSNKVTEKGKDVELRCDPISGHTALYWYRQSLGQGLEFLIYFQGNSAPDKSGLPSDRFSAERTGGSVSTLTIQRTQQEDSAVYLCASSLATAGPAYEQYFGPGTRLTVT.

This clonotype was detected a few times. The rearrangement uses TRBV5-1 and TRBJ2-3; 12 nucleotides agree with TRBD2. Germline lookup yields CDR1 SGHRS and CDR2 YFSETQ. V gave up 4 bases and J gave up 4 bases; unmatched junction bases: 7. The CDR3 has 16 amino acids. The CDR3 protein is CASSRVLAGGPDTQYF. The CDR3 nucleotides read TGCGCCAGCAGCCGAGTCCTAGCGGGAGGGCCAGATACGCAGTATTTT.

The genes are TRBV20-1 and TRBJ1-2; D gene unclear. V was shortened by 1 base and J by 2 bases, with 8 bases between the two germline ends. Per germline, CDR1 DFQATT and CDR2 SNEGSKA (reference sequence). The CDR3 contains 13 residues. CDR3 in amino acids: CSARVSRNYGYTF. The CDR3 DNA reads TGCAGTGCTAGAGTCTCTCGGAACTATGGCTACACCTTC.

CDR3 DNA sequence: TGTGCCATCAGTGAGAGAGGGGCGGACAGCACAGATACGCAGTATTTT. It encodes CAISERGADSTDTQYF. V usage is TRBV10-3 and J usage is TRBJ2-3; D could derive from TRBD1 or TRBD2 (5 bases each). This CDR3 region has 16 residues. Germline V CDR1 and CDR2: ENHRY, SYGVKD. V shed 2 bases and J shed 0 bases, with 12 bases lying between them.

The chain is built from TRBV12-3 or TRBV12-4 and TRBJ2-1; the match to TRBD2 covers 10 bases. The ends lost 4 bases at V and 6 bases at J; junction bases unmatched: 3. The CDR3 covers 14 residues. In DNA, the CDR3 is TGTGCCAGCAGTTGGCGGACTAGCGGCAATGAGCAGTTCTTC. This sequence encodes CASSWRTSGNEQFF.

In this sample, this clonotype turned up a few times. CDR3 bases: TGCAGCGCCCAAAGGGGGAACACAGATACGCAGTATTTT. Protein sequence: CSAQRGNTDTQYF. This chain connects TRBV29-1 to TRBJ2-3, with TRBD1 as a possible D gene (6 bases). Trimming took off 7 bases at V and 2 bases at J, with 13 bases between the two ends. From germline, CDR1 is SQVTM and CDR2 ANQGSEA. This CDR3 is 13 amino acids long.

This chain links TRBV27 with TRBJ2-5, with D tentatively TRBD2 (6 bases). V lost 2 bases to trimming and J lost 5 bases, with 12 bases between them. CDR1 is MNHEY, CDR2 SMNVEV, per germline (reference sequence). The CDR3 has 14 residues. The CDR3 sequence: CASSLELASETQYF. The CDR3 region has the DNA TGTGCCAGCAGTTTAGAACTAGCATCGGAGACCCAGTACTTC.

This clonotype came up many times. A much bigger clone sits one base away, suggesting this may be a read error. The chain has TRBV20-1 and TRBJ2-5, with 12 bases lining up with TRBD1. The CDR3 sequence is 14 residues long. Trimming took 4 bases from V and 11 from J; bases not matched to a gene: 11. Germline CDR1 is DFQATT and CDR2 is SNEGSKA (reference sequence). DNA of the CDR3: TGCAGTGCTACCGGGACAGGGGGCTTGGATGAGCAGTACTTC. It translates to CSATGTGGLDEQYF.

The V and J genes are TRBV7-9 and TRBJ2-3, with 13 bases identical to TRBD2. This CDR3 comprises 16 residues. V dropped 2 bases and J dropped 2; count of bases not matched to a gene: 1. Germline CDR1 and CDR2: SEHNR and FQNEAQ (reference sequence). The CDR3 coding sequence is TGTGCCAGCAGCTTAACTAGCGGGAGGGCCACAGATACGCAGTATTTT. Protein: CASSLTSGRATDTQYF.

Here the CDR3 DNA reads TGTGCCAGCAGTGCGGCTAGCGGGAGTTTCTACAATGAGCAGTTCTTC. This sequence encodes CASSAASGSFYNEQFF. The chain carries TRBV6-1 and TRBJ2-1; 10 nucleotides line up with TRBD2. V gave up 4 bases and J gave up 3 bases; unmatched junction bases: 6. The CDR3 length is 16 residues. From germline, CDR1 is MNHNS and CDR2 SASEGT.

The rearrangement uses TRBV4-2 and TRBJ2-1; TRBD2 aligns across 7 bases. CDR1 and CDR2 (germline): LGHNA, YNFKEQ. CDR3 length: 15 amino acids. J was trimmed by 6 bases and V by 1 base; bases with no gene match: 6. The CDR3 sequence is CASSQASGVCNEQFF. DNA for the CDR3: TGTGCCAGCAGCCAAGCAAGCGGGGTATGCAATGAGCAGTTCTTC.

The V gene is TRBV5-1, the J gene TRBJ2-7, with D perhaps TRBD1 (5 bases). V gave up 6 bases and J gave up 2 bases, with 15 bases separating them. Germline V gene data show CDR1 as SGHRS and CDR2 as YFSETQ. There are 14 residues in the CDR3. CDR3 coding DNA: TGCGCCAGCATCGGCGCAGGGCCAACCTACGAGCAGTACTTC. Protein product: CASIGAGPTYEQYF.

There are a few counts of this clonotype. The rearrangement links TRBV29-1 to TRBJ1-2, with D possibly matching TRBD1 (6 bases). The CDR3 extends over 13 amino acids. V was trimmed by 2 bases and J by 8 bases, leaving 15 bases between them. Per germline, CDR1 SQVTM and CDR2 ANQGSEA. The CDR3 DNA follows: TGCAGCGTTGAAAGGCAAGCAGGGGACGGCTACACCTTC. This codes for CSVERQAGDGYTF.

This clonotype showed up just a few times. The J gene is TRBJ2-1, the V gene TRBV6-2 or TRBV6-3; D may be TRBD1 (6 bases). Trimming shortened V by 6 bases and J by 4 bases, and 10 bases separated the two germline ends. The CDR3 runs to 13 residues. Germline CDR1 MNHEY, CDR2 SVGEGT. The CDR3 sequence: CASSYRVYNEQFF. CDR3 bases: TGTGCCAGCAGCTACAGGGTTTACAATGAGCAGTTCTTC.

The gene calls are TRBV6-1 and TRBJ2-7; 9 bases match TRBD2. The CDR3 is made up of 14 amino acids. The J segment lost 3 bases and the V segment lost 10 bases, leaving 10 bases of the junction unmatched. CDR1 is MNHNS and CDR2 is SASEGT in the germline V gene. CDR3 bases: TGTGCCAACAACCCGCTAGCGGGGAGCTACGAGCAGTACTTC. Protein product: CANNPLAGSYEQYF.

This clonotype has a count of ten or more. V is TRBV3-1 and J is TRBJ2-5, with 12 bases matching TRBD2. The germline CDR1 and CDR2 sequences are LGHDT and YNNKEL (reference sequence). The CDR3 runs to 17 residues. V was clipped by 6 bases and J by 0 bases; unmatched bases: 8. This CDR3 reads CASRGTSGPWYQETQYF. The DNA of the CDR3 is TGTGCCAGCAGGGGGACTAGCGGGCCTTGGTACCAAGAGACCCAGTACTTC.